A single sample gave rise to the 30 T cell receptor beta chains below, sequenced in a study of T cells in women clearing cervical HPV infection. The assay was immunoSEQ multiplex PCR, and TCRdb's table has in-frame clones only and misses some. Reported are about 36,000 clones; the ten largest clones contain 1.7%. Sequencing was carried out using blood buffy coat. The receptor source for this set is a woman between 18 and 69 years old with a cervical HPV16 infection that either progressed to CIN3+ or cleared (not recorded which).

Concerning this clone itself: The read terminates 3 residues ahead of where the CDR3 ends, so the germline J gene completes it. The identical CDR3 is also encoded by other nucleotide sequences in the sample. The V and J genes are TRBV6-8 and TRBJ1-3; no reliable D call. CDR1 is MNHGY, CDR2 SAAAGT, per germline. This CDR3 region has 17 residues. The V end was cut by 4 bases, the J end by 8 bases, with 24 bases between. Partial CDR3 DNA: TGTGCCAGCAGTTCCCCGGGCGTCCGGGGTCACGGTTACACC. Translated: CASSSPGVRGHGYT. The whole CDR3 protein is CASSSPGVRGHGYTIYF.

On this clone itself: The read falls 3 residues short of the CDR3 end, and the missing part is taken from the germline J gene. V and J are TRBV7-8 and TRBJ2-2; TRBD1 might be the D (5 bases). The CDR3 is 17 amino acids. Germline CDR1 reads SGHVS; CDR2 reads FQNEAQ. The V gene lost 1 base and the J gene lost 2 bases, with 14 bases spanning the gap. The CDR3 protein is CASSLVAGLGNTGELFF. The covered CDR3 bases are TGTGCCAGCAGCTTAGTTGCAGGGTTGGGTAACACCGGGGAG.

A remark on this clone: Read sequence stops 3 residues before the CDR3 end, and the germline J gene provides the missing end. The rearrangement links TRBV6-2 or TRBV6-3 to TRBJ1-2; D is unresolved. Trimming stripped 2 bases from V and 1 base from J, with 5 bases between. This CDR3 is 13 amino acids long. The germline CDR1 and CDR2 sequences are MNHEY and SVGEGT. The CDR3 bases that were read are TGTGCCAGCAGTTACGCTATTAACTATGGC. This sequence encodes CASSYAINYG. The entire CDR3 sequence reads CASSYAINYGYTF.

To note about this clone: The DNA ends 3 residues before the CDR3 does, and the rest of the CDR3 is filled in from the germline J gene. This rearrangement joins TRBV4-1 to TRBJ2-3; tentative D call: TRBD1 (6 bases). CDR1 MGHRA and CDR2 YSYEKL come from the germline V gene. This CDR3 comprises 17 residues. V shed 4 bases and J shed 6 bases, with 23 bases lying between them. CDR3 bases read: TGCGCCAGCAGCCGAGAGATAACCGGGACACCGACGGATACG. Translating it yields CASSREITGTPTDT. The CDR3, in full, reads CASSREITGTPTDTQYF.

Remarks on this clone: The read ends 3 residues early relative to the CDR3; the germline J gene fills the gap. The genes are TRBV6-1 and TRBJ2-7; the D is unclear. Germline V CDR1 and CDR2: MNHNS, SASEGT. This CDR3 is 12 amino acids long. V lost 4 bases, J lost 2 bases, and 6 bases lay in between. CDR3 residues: CASSGDTYEQYF. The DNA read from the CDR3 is TGTGCCAGCAGTGGAGACACCTACGAG.

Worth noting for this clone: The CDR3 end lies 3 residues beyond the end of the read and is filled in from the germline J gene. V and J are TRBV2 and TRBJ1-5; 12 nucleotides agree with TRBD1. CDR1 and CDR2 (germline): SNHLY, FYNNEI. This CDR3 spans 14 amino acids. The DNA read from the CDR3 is TGTGCCAGCAGTGGGGGACAGGGGGCTCAACCC. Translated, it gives CASSGGQGAQP. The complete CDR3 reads CASSGGQGAQPQHF.

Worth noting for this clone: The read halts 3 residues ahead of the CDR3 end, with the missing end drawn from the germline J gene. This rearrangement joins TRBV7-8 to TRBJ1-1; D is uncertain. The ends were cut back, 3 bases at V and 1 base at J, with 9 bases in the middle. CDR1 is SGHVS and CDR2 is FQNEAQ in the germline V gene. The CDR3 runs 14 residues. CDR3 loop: CASSFIERNTEAFF. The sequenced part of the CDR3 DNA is TGTGCCAGCAGCTTTATAGAAAGGAACACTGAA.

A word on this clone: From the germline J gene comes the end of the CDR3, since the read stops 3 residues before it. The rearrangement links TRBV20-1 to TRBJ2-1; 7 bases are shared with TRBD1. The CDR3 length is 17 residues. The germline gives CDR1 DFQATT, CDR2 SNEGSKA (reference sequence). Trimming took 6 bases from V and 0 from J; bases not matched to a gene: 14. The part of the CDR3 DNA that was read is TGCAGTGCATCGGGACAGAGCCTCCCCGGCTCCTACAATGAG. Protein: CSASGQSLPGSYNE. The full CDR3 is CSASGQSLPGSYNEQFF.

The CDR3 sequence is CASSPTGNYGYTF. CDR3 DNA, as far as it was read: TGTGCCAGCAGCCCGACAGGGAACTATGGC. J is TRBJ1-2 and V is TRBV11-2, with 7 positions matching TRBD1. The read finishes 3 residues shy of the CDR3 end, and the germline J gene is used to complete it. The germline gives CDR1 SGHAT, CDR2 FQNNGV. This CDR3 contains 13 residues. The V segment lost 5 bases and the J segment 2 bases; nucleotides outside the gene matches: 2.

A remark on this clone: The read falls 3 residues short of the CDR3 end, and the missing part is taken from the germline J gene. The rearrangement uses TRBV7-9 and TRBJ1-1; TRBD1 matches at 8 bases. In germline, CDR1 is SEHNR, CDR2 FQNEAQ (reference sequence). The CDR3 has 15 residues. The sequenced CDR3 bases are TGTGCCAGCAGCTTAGGCGGACAGGGACAAGAGACA. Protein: CASSLGGQGQET. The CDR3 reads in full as CASSLGGQGQETAFF.

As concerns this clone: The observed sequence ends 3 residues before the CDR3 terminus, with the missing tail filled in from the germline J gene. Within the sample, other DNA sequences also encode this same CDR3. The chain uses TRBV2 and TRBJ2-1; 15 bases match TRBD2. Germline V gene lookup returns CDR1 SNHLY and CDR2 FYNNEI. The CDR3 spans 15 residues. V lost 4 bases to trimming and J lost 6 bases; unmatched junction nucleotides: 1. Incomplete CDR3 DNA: TGTGCCAGCAGTGGGACTAGCGGGGGGGTCAATGAG. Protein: CASSGTSGGVNE. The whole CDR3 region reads CASSGTSGGVNEQFF. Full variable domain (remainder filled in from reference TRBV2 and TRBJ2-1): EPEVTQTPSHQVTQMGQEVILRCVPISNHLYFYWYRQILGQKVEFLVSFYNNEISEKSEIFDDQFSVERPDGSNFTLKIRSTKLEDSAMYFCASSGTSGGVNEQFFGPGTRLTVL.

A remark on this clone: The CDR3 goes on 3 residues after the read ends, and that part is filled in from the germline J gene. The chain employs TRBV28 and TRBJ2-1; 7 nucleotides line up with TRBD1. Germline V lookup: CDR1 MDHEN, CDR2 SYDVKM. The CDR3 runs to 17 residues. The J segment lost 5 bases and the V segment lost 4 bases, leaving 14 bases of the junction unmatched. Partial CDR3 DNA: TGTGCCAGCAGTTCCAGAATCCGGGACAGTCCAAACAATGAG. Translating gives CASSSRIRDSPNNE. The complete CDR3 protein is CASSSRIRDSPNNEQFF.

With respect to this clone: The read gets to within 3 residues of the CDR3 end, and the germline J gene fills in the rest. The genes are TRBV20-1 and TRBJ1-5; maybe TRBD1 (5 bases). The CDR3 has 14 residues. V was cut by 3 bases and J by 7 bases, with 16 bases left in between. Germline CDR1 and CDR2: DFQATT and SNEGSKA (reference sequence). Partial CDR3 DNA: TGCAGTGCTAGCATACAGGCGACCAGGCAGCCC. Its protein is CSASIQATRQP. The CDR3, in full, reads CSASIQATRQPQHF.

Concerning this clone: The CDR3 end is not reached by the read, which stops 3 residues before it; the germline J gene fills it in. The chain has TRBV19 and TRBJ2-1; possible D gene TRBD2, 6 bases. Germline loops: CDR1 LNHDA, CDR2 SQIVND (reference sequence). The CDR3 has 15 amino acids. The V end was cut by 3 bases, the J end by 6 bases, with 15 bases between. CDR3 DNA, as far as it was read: TGTGCCAGTAGTATGGAGGGCGCCACGATCAATGAG. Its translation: CASSMEGATINE. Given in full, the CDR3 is CASSMEGATINEQFF.

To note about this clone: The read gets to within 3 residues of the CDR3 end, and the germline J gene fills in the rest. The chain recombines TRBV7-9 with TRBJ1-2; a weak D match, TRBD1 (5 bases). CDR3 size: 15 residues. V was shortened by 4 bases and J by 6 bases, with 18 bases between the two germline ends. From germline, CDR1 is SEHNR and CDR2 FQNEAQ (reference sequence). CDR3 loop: CASSSEVPGVDGYTF. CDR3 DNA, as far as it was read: TGTGCCAGCAGCTCCGAGGTTCCGGGGGTGGATGGC. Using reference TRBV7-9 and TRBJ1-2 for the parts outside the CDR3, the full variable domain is DTGVSQNPRHKITKRGQNVTFRCDPISEHNRLYWYRQTLGQGPEFLTYFQNEAQLEKSRLLSDRFSAERPKGSFSTLEIQRTEQGDSAMYLCASSSEVPGVDGYTFGSGTRLTVV.

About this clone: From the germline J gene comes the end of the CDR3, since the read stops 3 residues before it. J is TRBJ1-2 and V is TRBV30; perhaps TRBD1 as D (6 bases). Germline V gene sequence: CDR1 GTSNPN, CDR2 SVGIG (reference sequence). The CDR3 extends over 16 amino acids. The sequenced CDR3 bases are TGTGCCTGGAGTCCTCCCGGTGCGGGGGGCCGCTACGAC. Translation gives CAWSPPGAGGRYD. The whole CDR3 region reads CAWSPPGAGGRYDYTF. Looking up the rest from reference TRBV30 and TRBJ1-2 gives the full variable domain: SQTIHQWPATLVQPVGSPLSLECTVEGTSNPNLYWYRQAAGRGLQLLFYSVGIGQISSEVPQNLSASRPQDRQFILSSKKLLLSDSGFYLCAWSPPGAGGRYDYTFGSGTRLTVV.

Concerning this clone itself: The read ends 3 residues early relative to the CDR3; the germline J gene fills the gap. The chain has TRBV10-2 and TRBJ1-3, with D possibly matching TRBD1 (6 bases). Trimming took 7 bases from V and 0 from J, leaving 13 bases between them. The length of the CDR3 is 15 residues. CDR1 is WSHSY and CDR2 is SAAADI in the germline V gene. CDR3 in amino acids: CASTAGAHSGNTIYF. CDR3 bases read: TGCGCCAGCACCGCAGGGGCTCACTCTGGAAACACC.

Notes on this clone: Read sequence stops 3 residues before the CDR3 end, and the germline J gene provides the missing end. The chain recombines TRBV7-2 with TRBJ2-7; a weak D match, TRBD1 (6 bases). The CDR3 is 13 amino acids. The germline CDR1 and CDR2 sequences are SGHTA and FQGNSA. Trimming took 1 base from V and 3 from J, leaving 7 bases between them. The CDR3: CASSLGRGYEQYF. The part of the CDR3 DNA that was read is TGTGCCAGCAGCTTAGGCAGGGGCTACGAG.

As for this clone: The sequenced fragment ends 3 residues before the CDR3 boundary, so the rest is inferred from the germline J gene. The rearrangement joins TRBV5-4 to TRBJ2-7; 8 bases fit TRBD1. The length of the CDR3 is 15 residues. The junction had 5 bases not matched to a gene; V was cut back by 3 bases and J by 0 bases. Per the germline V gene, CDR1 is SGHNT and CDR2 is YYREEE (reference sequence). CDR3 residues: CASSSRQGHSYEQYF. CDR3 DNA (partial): TGTGCCAGCAGCTCTAGACAGGGGCACTCCTACGAG. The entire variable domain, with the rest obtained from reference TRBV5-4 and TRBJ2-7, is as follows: ETGVTQSPTHLIKTRGQQVTLRCSSQSGHNTVSWYQQALGQGPQFIFQYYREEENGRGNFPPRFSGLQFPNYSSELNVNALELDDSALYLCASSSRQGHSYEQYFGPGTRLTVT.

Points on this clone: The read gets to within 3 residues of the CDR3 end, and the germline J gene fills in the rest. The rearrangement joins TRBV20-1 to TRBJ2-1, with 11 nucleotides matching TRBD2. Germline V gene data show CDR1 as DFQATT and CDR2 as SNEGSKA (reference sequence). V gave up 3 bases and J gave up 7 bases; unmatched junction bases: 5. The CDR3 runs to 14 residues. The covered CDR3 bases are TGCAGTGCTAGGCTTAGCGGGGGGGGTAATGAG. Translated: CSARLSGGGNE. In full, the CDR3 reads CSARLSGGGNEQFF.

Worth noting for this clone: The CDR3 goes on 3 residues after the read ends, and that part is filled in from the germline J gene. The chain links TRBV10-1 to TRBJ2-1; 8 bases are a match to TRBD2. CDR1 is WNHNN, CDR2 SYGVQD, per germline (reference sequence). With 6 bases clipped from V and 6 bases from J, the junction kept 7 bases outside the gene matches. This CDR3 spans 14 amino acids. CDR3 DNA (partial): TGCGCCAGCAGGAGGACTAGCAGGAGCAATGAG. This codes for CASRRTSRSNE. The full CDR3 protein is CASRRTSRSNEQFF.

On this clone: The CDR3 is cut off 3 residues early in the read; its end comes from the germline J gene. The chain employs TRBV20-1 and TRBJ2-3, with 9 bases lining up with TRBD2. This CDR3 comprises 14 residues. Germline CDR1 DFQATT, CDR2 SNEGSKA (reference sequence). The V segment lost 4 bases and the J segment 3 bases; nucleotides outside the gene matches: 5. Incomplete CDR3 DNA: TGCAGTGCTACCCGACTAGCGGTGACAGATACG. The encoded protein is CSATRLAVTDT. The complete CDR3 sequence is CSATRLAVTDTQYF.

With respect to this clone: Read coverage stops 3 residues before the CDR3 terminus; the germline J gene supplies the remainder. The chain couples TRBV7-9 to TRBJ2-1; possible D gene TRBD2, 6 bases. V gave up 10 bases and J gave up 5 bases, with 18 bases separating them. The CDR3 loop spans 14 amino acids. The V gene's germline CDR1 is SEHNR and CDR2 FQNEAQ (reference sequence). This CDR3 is CANTGTLPNNEQFF. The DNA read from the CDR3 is TGTGCCAATACCGGGACTTTGCCTAACAATGAG.

CDR3 DNA, as far as it was read: TGTGCCAGCAGCTTAGCTTGGGGCAGGGAA. It is translated as CASSLAWGRE. The whole CDR3 reads CASSLAWGREAFF. The chain is built from TRBV7-8 and TRBJ1-1; D perhaps matches TRBD1 (5 bases). The CDR3 end is not reached by the read, which stops 3 residues before it; the germline J gene fills it in. The germline V gene encodes CDR1 SGHVS and CDR2 FQNEAQ. The CDR3 sequence is 13 residues long.

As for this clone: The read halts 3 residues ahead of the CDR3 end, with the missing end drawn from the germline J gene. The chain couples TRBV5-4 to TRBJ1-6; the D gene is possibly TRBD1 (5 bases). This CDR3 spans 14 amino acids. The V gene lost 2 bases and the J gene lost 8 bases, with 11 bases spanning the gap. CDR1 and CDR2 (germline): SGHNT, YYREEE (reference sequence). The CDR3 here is CASSFKGMDSPLHF. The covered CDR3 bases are TGTGCCAGCAGCTTTAAGGGGATGGATTCACCC.

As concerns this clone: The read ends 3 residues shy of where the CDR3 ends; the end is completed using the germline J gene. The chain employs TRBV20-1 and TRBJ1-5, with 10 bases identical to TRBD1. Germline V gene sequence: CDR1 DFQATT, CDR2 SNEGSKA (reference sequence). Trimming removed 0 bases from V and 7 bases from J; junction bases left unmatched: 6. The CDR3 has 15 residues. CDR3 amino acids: CSARDGTGEGQPQHF. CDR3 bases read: TGCAGTGCTAGAGACGGGACAGGGGAAGGACAGCCC.

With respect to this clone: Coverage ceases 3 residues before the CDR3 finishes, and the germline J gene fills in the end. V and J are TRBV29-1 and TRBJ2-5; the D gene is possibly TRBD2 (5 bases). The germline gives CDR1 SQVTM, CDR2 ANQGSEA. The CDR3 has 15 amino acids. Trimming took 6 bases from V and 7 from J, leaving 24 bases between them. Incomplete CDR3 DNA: TGCAGCGTGAAAAGCTCATCGGACTCGACGGTGACC. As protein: CSVKSSSDSTVT. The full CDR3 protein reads CSVKSSSDSTVTQYF.

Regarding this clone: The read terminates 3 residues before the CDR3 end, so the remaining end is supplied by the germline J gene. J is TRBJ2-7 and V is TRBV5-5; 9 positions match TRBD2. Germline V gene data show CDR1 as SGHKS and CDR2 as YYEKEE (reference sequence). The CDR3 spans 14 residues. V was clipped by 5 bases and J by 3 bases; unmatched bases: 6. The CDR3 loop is CASSIRGGVYEQYF. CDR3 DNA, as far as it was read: TGTGCCAGCAGTATTCGCGGGGGGGTCTACGAG.

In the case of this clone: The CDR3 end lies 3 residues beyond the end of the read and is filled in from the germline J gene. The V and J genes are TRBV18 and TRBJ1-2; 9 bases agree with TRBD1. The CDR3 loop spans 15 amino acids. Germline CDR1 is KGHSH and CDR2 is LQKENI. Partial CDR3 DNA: TGTGCCAGCTCAGCCCGACAGGGGGGGACAGATACC. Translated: CASSARQGGTDT. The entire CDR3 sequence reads CASSARQGGTDTYTF.

The chain's CDR3 is CASSQDQGYEQYF. CDR3 DNA (partial): TGCGCCAGCAGCCAAGATCAGGGCTACGAG. The chain carries TRBV4-1 and TRBJ2-7; D is perhaps TRBD1 (5 bases). The CDR3 extends 3 residues past the end of the read, so its final part is completed from the germline J gene. The length of the CDR3 is 13 residues. Germline V gene data show CDR1 as MGHRA and CDR2 as YSYEKL. V gave up 0 bases and J gave up 3 bases, with 6 bases separating them.